This T cell receptor (beta chain) emerged from a study of blood T cell repertoires in COVID-19. The overall study: The analysed material was cDNA or gDNA that came from T cells, B-cell-depleted T cells, or PBMCs.

Authors' processing steps: The authors estimated nucleated cell counts from reference gene primer amplification. This table comes from immunoSEQ multiplex PCR, and its TCRdb copy is limited to in-frame clones, with some not included. D and trimming were read from the DNA, whereas the V and J calls and clone size are those reported in that table. This sample has over 100,000 clones; over 75% occur once, and the top ten carry 5% to 6.5%. V lost 6 bases to trimming and J lost 7 bases; unmatched junction nucleotides: 8. Germline V gene sequence: CDR1 MDHEN, CDR2 SYDVKM. The CDR3 has 14 amino acids. The TCR was taken from a human donor in a cohort sampled during active COVID-19. The sample consisted of peripheral blood. The gene calls are TRBV28 and TRBJ1-5; TRBD1 aligns across 8 bases. The CDR3 region has the DNA TGTGCCAGCAGCACGACAGGGGCTCTGCAGCCCCAGCATTTT. This translates into CASSTTGALQPQHF.